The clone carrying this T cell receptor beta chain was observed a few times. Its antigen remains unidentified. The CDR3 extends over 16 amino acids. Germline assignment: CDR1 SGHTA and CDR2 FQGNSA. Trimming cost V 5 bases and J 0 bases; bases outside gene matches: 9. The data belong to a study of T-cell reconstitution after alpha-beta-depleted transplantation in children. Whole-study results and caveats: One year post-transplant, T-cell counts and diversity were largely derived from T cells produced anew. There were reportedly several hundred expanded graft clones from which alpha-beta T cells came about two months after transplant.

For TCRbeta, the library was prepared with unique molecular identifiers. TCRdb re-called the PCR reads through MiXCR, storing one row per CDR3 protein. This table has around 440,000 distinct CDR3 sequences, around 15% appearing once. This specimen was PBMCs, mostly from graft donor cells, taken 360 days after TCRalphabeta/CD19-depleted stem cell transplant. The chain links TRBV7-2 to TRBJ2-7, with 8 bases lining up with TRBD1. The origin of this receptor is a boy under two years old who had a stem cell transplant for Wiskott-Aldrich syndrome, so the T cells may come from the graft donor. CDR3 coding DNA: TGTGCCAGCAGCGCGCGCCGGGACAGGAGCTCCTACGAGCAGTACTTC. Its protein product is CASSARRDRSSYEQYF.